This TCR beta chain came from a study of blood T cell repertoires in COVID-19. Participants had their cohort set by participant-reported clinical history. The recovered donors of Cohort 3 showed two negative PCRs, clearance, or symptom resolution. This clone showed up just a few times. In the source study's methods: Reference gene primer amplification in the assay estimated nucleated cell counts. This table comes from immunoSEQ multiplex PCR, and its TCRdb copy is limited to in-frame clones, with some not included. V, J and clone size were drawn from that table, and D and trimming were deduced from the DNA. The sample shows 200,000 to 250,000 clones, more than 70% of them seen only once. The CDR3 totals 13 residues. V was pared by 5 bases and J by 8 bases, with 12 bases between. From germline, CDR1 is SNHLY and CDR2 FYNNEI.

The chain uses TRBV2 and TRBJ1-4; D is perhaps TRBD1 (5 bases). This clonotype originated in a woman aged 45-65 years who had recovered from COVID-19. Sequencing used PBMCs or T cells enriched from blood (not recorded which). This CDR3 reads CASSWGDGEKLFF. The CDR3 DNA reads TGTGCCAGCAGTTGGGGGGATGGCGAAAAACTGTTTTTT.